Listed here are 30 T cell receptor beta chains from one sample, sequenced in a study of Ad26.COV2.S vaccination and SARS-CoV-2 variants (dated by TCRdb to the early 2020s). The library was produced with the immunoSEQ multiplex PCR assay. Entries here come from immuneACCESS through TCRdb and include only in-frame sequences with V and J called. Some clones fail to appear in such tables; in the studies checked, an unresolved V gene covers under half of the shortfall, and the cause of the remainder is unknown. This sample holds about 680,000 clones; 70% to 90% were observed only once. Clones ranked in the top ten supply nearly 1.5% of the sample. What the treatment or condition label conveys for this sample: roughly 19 received Ad26.COV2.S at low or high dose, single or two shots; 5 received placebo; per-sample allocation not given. Repertoires of vaccine and placebo recipients were sequenced from samples taken on day 63 after the first injection.

The material was peripheral blood, obtained in a trial of Ad26.COV2.S vaccine versus placebo. All receptors come from a person aged 18-65 years who received the Ad26.COV2.S COVID-19 vaccine or a placebo.

The V gene is TRBV30, the J gene TRBJ1-5; D is perhaps TRBD1 (6 bases). Trimming took 2 bases from V and 0 from J, leaving 11 bases between them. CDR1 and CDR2 from the germline V gene are GTSNPN and SVGIG (reference sequence). The CDR3 has 15 amino acids. The CDR3 is CAWSQGTYSNQPQHF. For the CDR3, the DNA is TGTGCCTGGAGTCAGGGGACGTATAGCAATCAGCCCCAGCATTTT.

This chain joins TRBV3-1 (or the pseudogene TRBV3-2) and TRBJ2-7; D unclear. Germline values: CDR1 LGHDT, CDR2 YNNKEL (reference sequence). There are 17 residues in the CDR3. The ends were cut back, 0 bases at V and 0 bases at J, with 15 bases in the middle. CDR3 residues: CASSQDMRHSFSYEQYF. In nucleotides, the CDR3 is TGTGCCAGCAGCCAAGATATGCGGCACTCCTTCTCCTACGAGCAGTACTTC.

V and J are TRBV12-3 or TRBV12-4 and TRBJ1-1; possibly TRBD1 for D (5 bases). Trimming left V 6 bases short and J 2 bases short, with 10 bases between. This CDR3 contains 13 residues. The CDR3 DNA is TGTGCCAGCAGGTATGGACACAACACTGAAGCTTTCTTT. Translating it yields CASRYGHNTEAFF.

The chain employs TRBV27 and TRBJ1-2; D uncertain. The CDR3 has 13 amino acids. Trimming stripped 10 bases from V and 0 bases from J, with 12 bases between. Germline lookup yields CDR1 MNHEY and CDR2 SMNVEV (reference sequence). The CDR3 bases are TGTGCCACCTCCCCGCTTGCTAACTATGGCTACACCTTC. Encoded protein: CATSPLANYGYTF.

The chain links TRBV4-3 to TRBJ1-4; a possible D gene is TRBD1 (6 bases). This CDR3 has 14 amino acids. Germline V CDR1 and CDR2: LGHNA, YSLEER. V lost 3 bases and J 3 bases, leaving 8 bases between the germline ends. DNA of the CDR3: TGCGCCAGCAGCCAGCAGGGGTCTAATGAAAAACTGTTTTTT. Translating gives CASSQQGSNEKLFF.

The chain employs TRBV6-6 and TRBJ2-7; D might be TRBD1 or TRBD2, each matching 5 bases. Per the germline V gene, CDR1 is MNHNY and CDR2 is SVGAGI (reference sequence). V was trimmed by 2 bases and J by 6 bases, leaving 11 bases between them. CDR3 length: 13 amino acids. The CDR3 loop reads CASSYGDGVEQYF. DNA for the CDR3: TGTGCCAGCAGTTACGGGGACGGGGTCGAGCAGTACTTC.

The rearrangement links TRBV2 to TRBJ2-2; possible D gene TRBD1, 6 bases. Trimming left V 2 bases short and J 3 bases short, with 7 bases between. CDR1 is SNHLY, CDR2 FYNNEI, per germline. CDR3 length equals 14 residues. For the CDR3, the DNA is TGTGCCAGCAGTGAACAGGGGTACACCGGGGAGCTGTTTTTT. Amino acid sequence: CASSEQGYTGELFF. The full variable domain, its missing parts supplied by reference TRBV2 and TRBJ2-2, is EPEVTQTPSHQVTQMGQEVILRCVPISNHLYFYWYRQILGQKVEFLVSFYNNEISEKSEIFDDQFSVERPDGSNFTLKIRSTKLEDSAMYFCASSEQGYTGELFFGEGSRLTVL.

The genes are TRBV19 and TRBJ2-7; D might be TRBD2 (5 bases). Germline V gene lookup returns CDR1 LNHDA and CDR2 SQIVND (reference sequence). CDR3 length equals 14 residues. Trimming took off 5 bases at V and 2 bases at J, with 13 bases between the two ends. The CDR3: CASSSRGVAYEQYF. CDR3 bases: TGTGCCAGTAGTTCCCGGGGAGTAGCCTACGAGCAGTACTTC.

In this sample, this clone turned up once. The V call is TRBV13, the J call TRBJ2-6; D is unclear. Germline V gene sequence: CDR1 PRHDT, CDR2 FYEKMQ (reference sequence). CDR3 length: 17 amino acids. V was pared by 5 bases and J by 0 bases, with 14 bases between. The DNA for the CDR3 is TGTGCCAGCAGCGGCGACCTCCTCTACTCTGGGGCCAACGTCCTGACTTTC. It translates to CASSGDLLYSGANVLTF.

This clone was detected only a few times. The chain has TRBV18 and TRBJ1-2; 8 bases fit TRBD1. The CDR3 has 14 amino acids. Germline CDR1 and CDR2: KGHSH and LQKENI. V lost 5 bases, J lost 4 bases, and 6 bases stayed unmatched. CDR3 loop: CASSEGQGVYGYTF. The CDR3, as DNA: TGTGCCAGCTCAGAAGGACAGGGCGTCTATGGCTACACCTTC.

This rearrangement joins TRBV10-1 to TRBJ2-7; D not resolved. This CDR3 contains 13 residues. CDR1 WNHNN and CDR2 SYGVQD come from the germline V gene (reference sequence). V was pared by 4 bases and J by 2 bases, with 9 bases between. CDR3 DNA sequence: TGCGCCAGCAGTGGCGGCCAGACCTACGAGCAGTACTTC. This translates into CASSGGQTYEQYF.

This chain joins TRBV30 and TRBJ1-1; TRBD1 matches 8 bases. In germline, CDR1 is GTSNPN, CDR2 SVGIG (reference sequence). The V gene end was trimmed by 3 bases and the J gene end by 1 base; junction bases not matched to a gene: 4. The CDR3 is 14 residues long. CDR3 bases: TGTGCCTGGAGGAAGACAGGGGAGAACACTGAAGCTTTCTTT. This sequence encodes CAWRKTGENTEAFF.

This clone appeared a single time. The gene calls are TRBV9 and TRBJ2-7; 10 bases are shared with TRBD2. With 4 bases clipped from V and 3 bases from J, the junction kept 7 bases outside the gene matches. Germline lookup yields CDR1 SGDLS and CDR2 YYNGEE. The CDR3 loop spans 15 amino acids. CDR3: CASSLGTSAIYEQYF. The CDR3 DNA is TGTGCCAGCAGCCTAGGGACTAGCGCGATCTACGAGCAGTACTTC.

The chain carries TRBV15 and TRBJ1-2; D ambiguous. The CDR3 is 13 residues long. The germline V gene encodes CDR1 LNHNV and CDR2 YYDKDF (reference sequence). The ends were cut back, 5 bases at V and 6 bases at J, with 13 bases in the middle. The CDR3 bases are TGTGCCACCAGCGTAAACCGGAACGATGGCTACACCTTC. Amino acids: CATSVNRNDGYTF.

CDR3 in amino acids: CASRGARMAFF. The CDR3 nucleotides are TGTGCCAGCAGGGGGGCGCGGATGGCTTTCTTT. The chain uses TRBV3-1 (or the pseudogene TRBV3-2) and TRBJ1-1; D is perhaps TRBD1 (6 bases). With 6 bases removed from V and 11 bases from J, the gap between germline ends came to 13 bases. This CDR3 region has 11 residues. Germline values: CDR1 LGHDT, CDR2 YNNKEL (reference sequence).

J is TRBJ2-3 and V is TRBV30, with D unresolved. CDR1 GTSNPN and CDR2 SVGIG come from the germline V gene (reference sequence). This CDR3 has 13 residues. V lost 2 bases and J lost 0, with 6 bases in between. CDR3 DNA sequence: TGTGCCTGGAGTATCCATAGCACAGATACGCAGTATTTT. This codes for CAWSIHSTDTQYF.

The chain employs TRBV10-3 and TRBJ1-5; D not resolved. The germline gives CDR1 ENHRY, CDR2 SYGVKD. This CDR3 is built from 12 residues. Trimming shortened V by 5 bases and J by 9 bases, and 11 bases separated the two germline ends. The CDR3: CAISTDPGPQHF. For the CDR3, the DNA is TGTGCCATCAGTACCGACCCCGGGCCCCAGCATTTT.

The chain employs TRBV25-1 and TRBJ2-7, with D possibly matching TRBD1 (6 bases). From germline, CDR1 is MGHDK and CDR2 SYGVNS. The V end was cut by 1 base, the J end by 7 bases, with 17 bases between. There are 15 residues in the CDR3. CDR3 sequence: CASSELGAGPGEQYF. In DNA form, the CDR3 reads TGTGCCAGCAGTGAATTGGGGGCAGGGCCGGGGGAGCAGTACTTC.

V gene TRBV6-5 combines with J gene TRBJ1-3; 8 bases match TRBD1. There are 15 residues in the CDR3. The germline CDR1 and CDR2 sequences are MNHEY and SVGAGI. The V gene end was trimmed by 4 bases and the J gene end by 4 bases; junction bases not matched to a gene: 6. The CDR3 loop is CASSSQGAVGNTIYF. The CDR3 DNA follows: TGTGCCAGCAGTTCCCAGGGGGCGGTGGGAAACACCATATATTTT.

The chain recombines TRBV5-1 with TRBJ2-3; no clear D. CDR1 SGHRS and CDR2 YFSETQ come from the germline V gene. V was trimmed by 1 base and J by 1 base, leaving 10 bases between them. This CDR3 has 15 residues. CDR3 protein: CASSLLGLGTDTQYF. The CDR3 DNA sequence: TGCGCCAGCAGCTTGCTGGGTTTGGGCACAGATACGCAGTATTTT.

This chain connects TRBV6-5 to TRBJ2-7; TRBD2 is a possible D gene (7 bases). Trimming removed 2 bases from V and 2 bases from J, with 16 bases in between. The CDR3 is 16 residues long. Germline CDR1 is MNHEY and CDR2 is SVGAGI. The CDR3 nucleotides are TGTGCCAGCAGTTACGGTGCGGGGGCCATTCCCTACGAGCAGTACTTC. It encodes CASSYGAGAIPYEQYF.

This clone was counted between two and nine times. CDR3 protein: CSVGGGGNQPQHF. The CDR3 nucleotides are TGCAGCGTTGGCGGGGGCGGCAATCAGCCCCAGCATTTT. The chain joins TRBV29-1 to TRBJ1-5, with D tentatively TRBD1 (6 bases). The CDR3 is 13 amino acids. Trimming removed 4 bases from V and 2 bases from J, with 9 bases in between. Per germline, CDR1 SQVTM and CDR2 ANQGSEA.

The chain uses TRBV19 and TRBJ2-2, with a weak D call TRBD2 (7 bases). CDR3 length: 15 residues. Trimming pared 7 bases from V and 4 bases from J, leaving 16 bases between. The germline V gene encodes CDR1 LNHDA and CDR2 SQIVND (reference sequence). The CDR3 reads CASIPGGPGTGELFF. In DNA form, the CDR3 reads TGTGCCAGTATCCCCGGGGGGCCGGGCACCGGGGAGCTGTTTTTT.

The DNA for the CDR3 is TGTGCCAGCAGCCCGGGACAGGGGGCCCCCCGTCCCCAGCATTTT. Protein product: CASSPGQGAPRPQHF. The chain joins TRBV7-9 to TRBJ1-5; 12 bases line up with TRBD1. Trimming cost V 5 bases and J 10 bases; bases outside gene matches: 9. From germline, CDR1 is SEHNR and CDR2 FQNEAQ (reference sequence). The CDR3 is 15 residues long. The full variable domain, rest sourced from reference TRBV7-9 and TRBJ1-5, is DTGVSQNPRHKITKRGQNVTFRCDPISEHNRLYWYRQTLGQGPEFLTYFQNEAQLEKSRLLSDRFSAERPKGSFSTLEIQRTEQGDSAMYLCASSPGQGAPRPQHFGDGTRLSIL.

The gene calls are TRBV5-1 and TRBJ1-1; D possibly corresponds to TRBD1 (5 bases). This CDR3 is 15 amino acids long. Germline CDR1 is SGHRS and CDR2 is YFSETQ. V was clipped by 4 bases and J by 3 bases, with 16 bases between them. This chain's CDR3 is CASSAQGDLDTEAFF. The CDR3 nucleotides are TGCGCCAGCAGCGCTCAGGGAGACCTTGACACTGAAGCTTTCTTT.

In the case of this clone: This CDR3 is also generated by other DNA sequences in the sample. The rearrangement links TRBV12-3 or TRBV12-4 to TRBJ1-1; D perhaps matches TRBD1 (6 bases). Trimming stripped 6 bases from V and 1 base from J, with 9 bases between. The CDR3 has 13 residues. Here the CDR3 reads CASSQTGNTEAFF. The CDR3 coding sequence is TGTGCCAGCAGCCAGACAGGGAACACTGAAGCTTTCTTT.

In its sample, this clone was seen once. This chain connects TRBV27 to TRBJ2-3; D uncertain. This CDR3 is built from 12 residues. V was shortened by 5 bases and J by 4 bases, with 7 bases between the two germline ends. Germline CDR1 is MNHEY and CDR2 is SMNVEV (reference sequence). The CDR3 bases are TGTGCCAGCAGTAGAGGAGCAGATACGCAGTATTTT. Translation gives CASSRGADTQYF.

This clone was found once. CDR3 nucleotides: TGCGCCAGCAGCTCCGGGACTAGCGGCTACACAGATACGCAGTATTTT. It is translated as CASSSGTSGYTDTQYF. This chain connects TRBV5-1 to TRBJ2-3; TRBD2 aligns across 11 bases. The CDR3 sequence is 16 residues long. CDR1 and CDR2 (germline): SGHRS, YFSETQ. With V trimmed by 3 bases and J by 2 bases, 5 bases remained unmatched.

The rearrangement links TRBV14 to TRBJ1-3; D uncertain. The CDR3 is 16 amino acids. Germline values: CDR1 SGHDN, CDR2 FVKESK. V lost 4 bases and J lost 4, with 17 bases in between. CDR3 sequence (DNA): TGTGCCAGCAGCCTTAGCTCCAGGTTCCCCGGAAACACCATATATTTT. Its protein product is CASSLSSRFPGNTIYF.

The chain recombines TRBV10-3 with TRBJ1-4, with D uncertain. Looked up from germline, CDR1 is ENHRY and CDR2 is SYGVKD. The CDR3 totals 13 residues. Trimming took off 4 bases at V and 4 bases at J, with 7 bases between the two ends. CDR3 sequence reads: CAISGQHNEKLFF. CDR3 nucleotide sequence: TGTGCCATCAGTGGGCAGCATAATGAAAAACTGTTTTTT.